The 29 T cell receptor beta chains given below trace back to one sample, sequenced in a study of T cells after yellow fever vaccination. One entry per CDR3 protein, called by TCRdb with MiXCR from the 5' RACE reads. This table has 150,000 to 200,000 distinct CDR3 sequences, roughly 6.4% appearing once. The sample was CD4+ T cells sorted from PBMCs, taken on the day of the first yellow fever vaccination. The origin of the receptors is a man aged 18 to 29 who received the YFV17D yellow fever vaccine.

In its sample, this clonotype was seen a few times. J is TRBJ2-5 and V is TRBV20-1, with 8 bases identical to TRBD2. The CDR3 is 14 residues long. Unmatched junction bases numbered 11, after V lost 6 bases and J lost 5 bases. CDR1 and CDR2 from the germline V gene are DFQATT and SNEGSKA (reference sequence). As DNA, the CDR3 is TGCAGTGCCCTCAACCGGGGGGGCCTCGAGACCCAGTACTTC. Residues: CSALNRGGLETQYF.

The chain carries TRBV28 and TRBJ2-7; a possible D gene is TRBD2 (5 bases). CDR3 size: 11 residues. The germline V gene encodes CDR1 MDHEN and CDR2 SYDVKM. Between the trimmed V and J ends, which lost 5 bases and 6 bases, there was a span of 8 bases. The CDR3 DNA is TGTGCCAGCAGTGGACTCCTCGAGCAGTACGTC. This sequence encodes CASSGLLEQYV.

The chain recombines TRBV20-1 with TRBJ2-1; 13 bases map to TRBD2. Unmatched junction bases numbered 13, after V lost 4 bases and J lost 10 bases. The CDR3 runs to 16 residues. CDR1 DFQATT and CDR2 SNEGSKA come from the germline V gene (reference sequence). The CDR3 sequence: CSAILTSGGLGWEQFF. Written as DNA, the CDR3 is TGCAGTGCTATTTTGACTAGCGGGGGGCTGGGCTGGGAGCAGTTCTTC.

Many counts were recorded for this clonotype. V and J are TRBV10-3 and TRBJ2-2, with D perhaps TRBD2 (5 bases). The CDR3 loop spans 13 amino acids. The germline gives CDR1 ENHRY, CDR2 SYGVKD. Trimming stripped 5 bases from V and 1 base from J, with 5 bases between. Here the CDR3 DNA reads TGTGCCATCAGTCGGGGGAACACCGGGGAGCTGTTTTTT. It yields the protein CAISRGNTGELFF.

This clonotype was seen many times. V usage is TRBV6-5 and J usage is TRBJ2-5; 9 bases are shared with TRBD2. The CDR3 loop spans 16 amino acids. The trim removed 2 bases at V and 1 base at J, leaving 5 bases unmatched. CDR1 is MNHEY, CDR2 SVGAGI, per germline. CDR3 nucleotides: TGTGCCAGCAGTTACGCTAGCGGGGCTTCCCAAGAGACCCAGTACTTC. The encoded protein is CASSYASGASQETQYF.

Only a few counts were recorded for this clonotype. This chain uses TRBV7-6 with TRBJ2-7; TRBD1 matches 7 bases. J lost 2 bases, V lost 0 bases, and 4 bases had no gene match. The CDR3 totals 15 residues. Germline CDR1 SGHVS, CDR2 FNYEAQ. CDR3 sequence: CASSLAEQGAYEQYV. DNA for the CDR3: TGTGCCAGCAGCTTAGCGGAGCAGGGGGCCTACGAGCAGTACGTC.

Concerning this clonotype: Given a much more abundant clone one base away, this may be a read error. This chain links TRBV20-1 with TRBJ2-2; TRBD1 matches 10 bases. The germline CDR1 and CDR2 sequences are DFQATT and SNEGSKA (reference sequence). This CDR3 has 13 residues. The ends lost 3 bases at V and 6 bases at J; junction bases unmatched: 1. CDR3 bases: TGCAGTGCTAGGGACAGGGGGGCCGGGGAGCTGTTTTTT. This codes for CSARDRGAGELFF.

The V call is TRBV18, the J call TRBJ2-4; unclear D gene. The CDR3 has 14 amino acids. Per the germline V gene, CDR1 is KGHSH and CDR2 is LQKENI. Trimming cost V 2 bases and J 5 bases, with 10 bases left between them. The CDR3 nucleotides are TGTGCCAGCTCACCAACGGTTGTCGAAAACATTCAGTACTTC. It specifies CASSPTVVENIQYF.

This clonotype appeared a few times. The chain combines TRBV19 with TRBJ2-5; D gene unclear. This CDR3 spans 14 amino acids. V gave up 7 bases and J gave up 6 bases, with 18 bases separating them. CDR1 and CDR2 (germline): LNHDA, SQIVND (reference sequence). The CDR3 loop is CASTVSSGEKTQYF. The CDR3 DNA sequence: TGTGCCAGTACAGTTTCTTCTGGTGAGAAGACCCAGTACTTC.

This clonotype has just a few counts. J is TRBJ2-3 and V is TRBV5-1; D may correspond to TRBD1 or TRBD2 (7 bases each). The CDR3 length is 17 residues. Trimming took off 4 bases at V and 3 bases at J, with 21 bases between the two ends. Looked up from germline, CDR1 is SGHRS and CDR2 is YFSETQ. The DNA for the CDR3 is TGCGCCAGCAGCCCCCTACCGGGGAGGGGGCGGACAGATACGCAGTATTTT. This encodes CASSPLPGRGRTDTQYF.

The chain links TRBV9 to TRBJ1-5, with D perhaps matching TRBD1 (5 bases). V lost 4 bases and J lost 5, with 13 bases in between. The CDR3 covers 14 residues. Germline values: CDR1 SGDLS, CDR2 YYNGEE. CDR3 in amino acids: CASSRDGFDQPQHF. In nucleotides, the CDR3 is TGTGCCAGCAGCCGGGACGGGTTCGATCAGCCCCAGCATTTT.

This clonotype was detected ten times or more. CDR3 DNA: TGTGCCAGCAGTCTCTCTAGCGGGGATTACAATGAGCAGTTCTTC. This codes for CASSLSSGDYNEQFF. The V gene is TRBV12-3 or TRBV12-4, the J gene TRBJ2-1; 9 nucleotides align to TRBD2. CDR3 length: 15 residues. Trimming removed 5 bases from V and 4 bases from J; junction bases left unmatched: 6.

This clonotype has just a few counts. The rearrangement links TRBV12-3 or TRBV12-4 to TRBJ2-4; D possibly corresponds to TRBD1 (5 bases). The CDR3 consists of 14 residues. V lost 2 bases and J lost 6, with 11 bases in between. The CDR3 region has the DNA TGTGCCAGCAGTTTAACAGGCGGCGGAAACATTCAGTACTTC. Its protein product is CASSLTGGGNIQYF.

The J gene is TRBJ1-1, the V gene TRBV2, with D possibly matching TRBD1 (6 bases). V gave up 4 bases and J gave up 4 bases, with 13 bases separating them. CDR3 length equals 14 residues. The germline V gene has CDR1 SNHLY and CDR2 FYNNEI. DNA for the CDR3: TGTGCCAGCAGTGTAGGGGGGGCCCCCACTGAAGCTTTCTTT. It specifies CASSVGGAPTEAFF.

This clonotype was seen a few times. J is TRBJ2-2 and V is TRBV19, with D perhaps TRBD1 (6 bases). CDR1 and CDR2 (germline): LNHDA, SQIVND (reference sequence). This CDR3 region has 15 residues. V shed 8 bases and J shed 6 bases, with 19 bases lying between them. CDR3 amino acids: CASRNRIQGPGELFF. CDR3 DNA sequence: TGTGCCAGTCGAAACCGGATACAGGGTCCCGGGGAGCTGTTTTTT.

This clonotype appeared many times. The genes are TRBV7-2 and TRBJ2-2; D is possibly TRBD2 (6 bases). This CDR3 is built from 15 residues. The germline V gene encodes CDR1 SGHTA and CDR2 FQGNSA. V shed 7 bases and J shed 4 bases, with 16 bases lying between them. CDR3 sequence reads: CASTPGGAGTGELFF. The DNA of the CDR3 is TGTGCCAGCACCCCCGGGGGTGCGGGCACCGGGGAGCTGTTTTTT.

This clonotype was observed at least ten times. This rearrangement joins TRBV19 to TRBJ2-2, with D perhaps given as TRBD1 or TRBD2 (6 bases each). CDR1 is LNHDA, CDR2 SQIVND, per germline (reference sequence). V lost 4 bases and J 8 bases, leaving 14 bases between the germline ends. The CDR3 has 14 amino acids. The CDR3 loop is CASSTHGGQGELFF. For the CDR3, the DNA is TGTGCCAGTAGTACTCACGGGGGCCAGGGGGAGCTGTTTTTT.

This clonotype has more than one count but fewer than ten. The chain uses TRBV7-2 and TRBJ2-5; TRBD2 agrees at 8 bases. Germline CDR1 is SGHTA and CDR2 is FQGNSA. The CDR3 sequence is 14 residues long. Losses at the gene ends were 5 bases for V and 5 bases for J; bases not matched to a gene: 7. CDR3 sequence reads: CASSRGAGAETQYF. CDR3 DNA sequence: TGTGCCAGCAGCCGCGGAGCGGGGGCCGAGACCCAGTACTTC.

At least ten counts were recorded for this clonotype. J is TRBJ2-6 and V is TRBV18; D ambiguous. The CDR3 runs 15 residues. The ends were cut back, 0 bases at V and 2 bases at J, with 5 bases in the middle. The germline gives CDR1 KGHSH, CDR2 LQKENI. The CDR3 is CASSPPGPGANVLTF. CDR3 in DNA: TGTGCCAGCTCACCACCGGGCCCTGGGGCCAACGTCCTGACTTTC.

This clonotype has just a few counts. The CDR3 coding sequence is TGCAGTGCTATCACAACTGGGGGTGAAAAACTGTTTTTT. It yields the protein CSAITTGGEKLFF. The genes are TRBV20-1 and TRBJ1-4, with D perhaps matching TRBD1 (5 bases). The ends were cut back, 4 bases at V and 7 bases at J, with 13 bases in the middle. Germline V gene sequence: CDR1 DFQATT, CDR2 SNEGSKA (reference sequence). The CDR3 spans 13 residues.

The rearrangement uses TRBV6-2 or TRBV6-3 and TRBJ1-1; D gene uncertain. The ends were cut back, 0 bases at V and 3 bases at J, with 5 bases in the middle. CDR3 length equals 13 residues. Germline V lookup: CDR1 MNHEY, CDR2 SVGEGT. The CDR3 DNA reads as TGTGCCAGCAGTTACTCCGCAGACACTGAAGCTTTCTTT. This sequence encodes CASSYSADTEAFF.

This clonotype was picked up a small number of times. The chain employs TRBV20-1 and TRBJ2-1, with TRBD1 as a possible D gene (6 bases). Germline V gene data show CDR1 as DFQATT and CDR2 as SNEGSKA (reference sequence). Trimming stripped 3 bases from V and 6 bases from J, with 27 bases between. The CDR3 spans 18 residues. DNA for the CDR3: TGCAGTGCTAGGCCCCAGGGGCAGACGGGGTTTAGGTTCAATGAGCAGTTCTTC. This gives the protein CSARPQGQTGFRFNEQFF.

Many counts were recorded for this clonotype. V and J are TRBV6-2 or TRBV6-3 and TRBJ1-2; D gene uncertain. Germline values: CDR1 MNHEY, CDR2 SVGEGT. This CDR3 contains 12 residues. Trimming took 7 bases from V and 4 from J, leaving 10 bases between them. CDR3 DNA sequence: TGTGCCAGCAATACGCATTTCTATGGCTACACCTTC. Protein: CASNTHFYGYTF.

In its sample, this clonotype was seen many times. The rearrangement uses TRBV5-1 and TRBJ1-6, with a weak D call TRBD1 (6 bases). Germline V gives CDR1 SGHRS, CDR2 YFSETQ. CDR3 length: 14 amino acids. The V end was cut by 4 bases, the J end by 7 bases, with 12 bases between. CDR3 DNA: TGCGCCAGCAGCCCCTGGGGGGGCAATTCACCCCTCCACTTT. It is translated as CASSPWGGNSPLHF.

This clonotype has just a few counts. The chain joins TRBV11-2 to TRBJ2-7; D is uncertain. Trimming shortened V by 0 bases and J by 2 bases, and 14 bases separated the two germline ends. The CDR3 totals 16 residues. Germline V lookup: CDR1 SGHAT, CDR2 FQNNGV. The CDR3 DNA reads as TGTGCCAGCAGCTTAGAGTACGGTACAGCGACCTACGAGCAGTACTTC. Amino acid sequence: CASSLEYGTATYEQYF.

CDR3 DNA: TGTGCCAGCACCCTCGTCGGGACAGGGGACCTATACGGCTACACCTTC. Encoded protein: CASTLVGTGDLYGYTF. The chain combines TRBV7-2 with TRBJ1-2, with 10 bases identical to TRBD1. V lost 7 bases and J lost 8; bases outside the gene matches: 16. Germline V gene sequence: CDR1 SGHTA, CDR2 FQGNSA. CDR3 length equals 16 residues.

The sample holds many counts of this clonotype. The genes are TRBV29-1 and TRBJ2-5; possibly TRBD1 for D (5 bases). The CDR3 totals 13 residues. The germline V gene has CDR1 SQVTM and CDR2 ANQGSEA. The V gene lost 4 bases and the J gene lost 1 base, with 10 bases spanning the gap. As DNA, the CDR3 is TGCAGCGTTGCGACAGAGACCCAAGAGACCCAGTACTTC. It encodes CSVATETQETQYF.

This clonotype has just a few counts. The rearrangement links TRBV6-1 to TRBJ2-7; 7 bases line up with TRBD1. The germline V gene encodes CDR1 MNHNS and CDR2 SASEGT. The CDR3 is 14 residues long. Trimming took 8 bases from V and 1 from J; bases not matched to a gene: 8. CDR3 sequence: CASPGTDISYEQYV. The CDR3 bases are TGTGCCAGCCCTGGGACAGACATTTCCTACGAGCAGTACGTC.

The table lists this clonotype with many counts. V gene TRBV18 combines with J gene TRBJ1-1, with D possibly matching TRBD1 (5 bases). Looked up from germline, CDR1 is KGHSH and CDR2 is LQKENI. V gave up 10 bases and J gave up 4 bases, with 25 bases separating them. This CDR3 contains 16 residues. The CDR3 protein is CATTGPNGGYSTEAFF. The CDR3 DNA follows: TGTGCCACCACGGGTCCAAACGGGGGGTATAGCACTGAAGCTTTCTTT.